The clone carrying this TCR beta chain came up many times. The antigen is unknown. Germline DNA was extracted too, while blood RNA derived from unsorted whole blood. Presurgery, about 3.9 milliliters of peripheral blood were collected. These data originate in a study of tumor-infiltrating lymphocytes in primary liver carcinoma. As for the study in general: Cases comprised patients with primary liver carcinoma who received surgical resection. Study-wide results and caveats: The study found tumor-adjacent and tumor-blood pairs overlapped less than tumor region pairs. Tumor samples exhibited a significantly greater top-250-clone fraction than blood samples (p = 0.039).

Synthesis of TCR beta cDNA was carried out from 500 ng total RNA with a constant-region primer. Libraries for TCR beta were built through three nested multiplex PCR rounds, which together made up a slightly modified ARM-PCR procedure. For approximately 11 cycles apiece, the opening two PCR rounds ran with TRBV1-TRBV30 forward primers and a C-beta reverse primer. From the multiplex PCR reads, TCRdb called clonotypes with MiXCR, one entry per CDR3 protein. Of some 200,000 distinct CDR3 sequences listed, roughly 61% are singletons. Per germline, CDR1 SEHNR and CDR2 FQNEAQ (reference sequence). This CDR3 comprises 12 residues. Trimming took 3 bases from V and 7 from J; bases not matched to a gene: 0.

The receptor's source is an older woman with primary liver carcinoma and hepatitis B virus infection. The chain is built from TRBV7-9 and TRBJ2-4; 7 bases line up with TRBD2. Sequenced: peripheral blood. This CDR3 is CASSLGGNIQYF. The DNA for the CDR3 is TGTGCCAGCAGCTTGGGGGGGAACATTCAGTACTTC.